Each of the 25 T cell receptor beta chains below was sequenced from the same sample in a study of CD8 T cells in Susac syndrome. Reverse transcription of roughly 0.45 to 1 ug RNA was performed with random hexamers. TCRdb recomputed calls from the immunoSEQ multiplex PCR reads with MiXCR, one row per CDR3 protein. The sample contains under 550,000 distinct CDR3 sequences, roughly 85% of which appear only once. Sequenced sample: CD8+ T cells from PBMCs. These receptors originate from a human donor with multiple sclerosis.

V gene TRBV10-3 combines with J gene TRBJ2-7; 11 bases agree with TRBD1. The CDR3 sequence is 15 residues long. V lost 3 bases to trimming and J lost 2 bases; unmatched junction nucleotides: 3. CDR1 and CDR2 from the germline V gene are ENHRY and SYGVKD. The CDR3 loop is CAISEPGQGAYEQYF. CDR3 in DNA: TGTGCCATCAGTGAACCGGGACAGGGGGCCTACGAGCAGTACTTC.

The chain has TRBV20-1 and TRBJ2-7; 12 bases align to TRBD2. The CDR3 runs 20 residues. The germline gives CDR1 DFQATT, CDR2 SNEGSKA (reference sequence). The CDR3 nucleotides read TGCAGCGACTGGATATGGACTCGTACGACTAGCGGGAGTTCTTCCTACGAGCAGTACTTC. Amino acid sequence: CSDWIWTRTTSGSSSYEQYF.

The chain uses TRBV29-1 and TRBJ2-2; 7 bases are a match to TRBD1. CDR1 is SQVTM and CDR2 is ANQGSEA in the germline V gene. The CDR3 contains 13 residues. Trimming cost V 3 bases and J 7 bases; bases outside gene matches: 5. The CDR3, as DNA: TGCAGCGTTGACCCAGGGGGAGTCGGGGAGCTGTTTTTT. It codes for CSVDPGGVGELFF.

V is TRBV15 and J is TRBJ1-1; D is uncertain. The CDR3 is 16 residues long. Trimming removed 3 bases from V and 1 base from J, with 15 bases in between. Germline V CDR1 and CDR2: LNHNV, YYDKDF (reference sequence). CDR3 protein: CATSSQPRHRNTEAFF. CDR3 bases: TGTGCCACCAGCAGCCAACCTAGGCACAGGAACACTGAAGCTTTCTTT.

This clonotype has more than one count but fewer than ten. The CDR3 region is CASSHPDTNTEAFF. CDR3 coding DNA: TGTGCCAGCAGTCACCCCGACACGAACACTGAAGCTTTCTTT. The chain couples TRBV6-1 to TRBJ1-1; the D is unclear. This CDR3 contains 14 residues. Germline V gives CDR1 MNHNS, CDR2 SASEGT. The V end was cut by 5 bases, the J end by 1 base, with 11 bases between.

This clonotype came up once. V usage is TRBV30 and J usage is TRBJ1-2; TRBD1 is a possible D gene (5 bases). The germline V and J ends were trimmed by 0 bases and 8 bases, with 16 bases remaining between them. Germline V CDR1 and CDR2: GTSNPN, SVGIG (reference sequence). This CDR3 has 14 amino acids. CDR3 region: CAWSVGSSGGGYTF. CDR3 bases: TGTGCCTGGAGTGTAGGGTCGTCTGGGGGAGGCTACACCTTC.

The V gene is TRBV7-9, the J gene TRBJ2-5; 7 bases match TRBD1. V gave up 5 bases and J gave up 5 bases; unmatched junction bases: 11. The CDR3 runs to 15 residues. The germline V gene has CDR1 SEHNR and CDR2 FQNEAQ (reference sequence). CDR3 sequence (DNA): TGTGCCAGCAGCCCGAGGGACAGAGAGTTGGAGACCCAGTACTTC. It translates to CASSPRDRELETQYF.

V is TRBV29-1 and J is TRBJ2-2; 12 bases map to TRBD1. The CDR3 contains 14 residues. The V gene's germline CDR1 is SQVTM and CDR2 ANQGSEA. With V trimmed by 5 bases and J by 6 bases, 4 bases remained unmatched. For the CDR3, the DNA is TGCAGCGTTACCGGGACAGGGGGCCCCGGGGAGCTGTTTTTT. It is translated as CSVTGTGGPGELFF.

The V gene is TRBV12-5, the J gene TRBJ1-1; the D is unclear. Between the trimmed V and J ends, which lost 2 bases and 7 bases, there was a span of 8 bases. There are 12 residues in the CDR3. Per germline, CDR1 LGHNT and CDR2 FRNRAP. CDR3 loop: CASGLPGGEAFF. CDR3 nucleotide sequence: TGTGCTAGTGGTTTGCCGGGAGGTGAAGCTTTCTTT.

The count of this clonotype is one. The rearrangement links TRBV20-1 to TRBJ2-5; D assignment may be TRBD1 or TRBD2 (7 bases each). Germline V gene lookup returns CDR1 DFQATT and CDR2 SNEGSKA (reference sequence). With 3 bases removed from V and 4 bases from J, the gap between germline ends came to 21 bases. The CDR3 runs to 16 residues. The DNA of the CDR3 is TGCAGTGCTAGGAGCGGTATCTCAGGGGGGGGAGAGACCCAGTACTTC. This encodes CSARSGISGGGETQYF.

V and J are TRBV6-5 and TRBJ1-4; TRBD1 aligns across 7 bases. The CDR3 has 18 amino acids. CDR1 is MNHEY, CDR2 SVGAGI, per germline. J lost 8 bases, V lost 3 bases, and 18 bases had no gene match. In DNA, the CDR3 is TGTGCCAGCAGTTATTCGTCAGAAGTAGGGACAGATATGGAAAAACTGTTTTTT. Protein sequence: CASSYSSEVGTDMEKLFF.

V and J are TRBV20-1 and TRBJ1-1, with D hard to call. Trimming stripped 0 bases from V and 1 base from J, with 9 bases between. CDR1 and CDR2 (germline): DFQATT, SNEGSKA (reference sequence). CDR3 size: 14 residues. The DNA of the CDR3 is TGCAGTGCTAGAGATTATGAAGGGAACACTGAAGCTTTCTTT. It is translated as CSARDYEGNTEAFF.

The chain employs TRBV5-4 and TRBJ1-5; D unclear. This CDR3 has 15 residues. Trimming removed 5 bases from V and 5 bases from J, with 17 bases in between. Germline CDR1 is SGHNT and CDR2 is YYREEE (reference sequence). CDR3 residues: CASRRDVAVDQPQHF. Here the CDR3 DNA reads TGTGCCAGCAGGAGGGATGTGGCAGTTGATCAGCCCCAGCATTTT.

This sequence joins TRBV6-5 and TRBJ1-1; D unresolved. Germline V lookup: CDR1 MNHEY, CDR2 SVGAGI. The CDR3 length is 14 residues. Trimming cost V 2 bases and J 0 bases, with 7 bases left between them. CDR3 region: CASSYRSVNTEAFF. The CDR3 DNA reads TGTGCCAGCAGTTACAGATCGGTGAACACTGAAGCTTTCTTT.

This clonotype was seen just once. This rearrangement joins TRBV7-9 to TRBJ1-1; 7 nucleotides line up with TRBD1. Per the germline V gene, CDR1 is SEHNR and CDR2 is FQNEAQ (reference sequence). The V and J ends lost 7 bases and 6 bases, in that order; junction bases with no gene match: 11. The CDR3 runs to 14 residues. The CDR3 is CASTLGEGAAEAFF. Here the CDR3 DNA reads TGTGCCAGCACCCTGGGGGAGGGGGCGGCTGAAGCTTTCTTT.

The chain recombines TRBV6-5 with TRBJ2-5, with D maybe TRBD1 (6 bases). CDR1 and CDR2 from the germline V gene are MNHEY and SVGAGI. V was cut by 2 bases and J by 4 bases, with 11 bases left in between. The CDR3 spans 14 residues. The CDR3 is CASSYLQGIETQYF. The CDR3, as DNA: TGTGCCAGCAGTTACCTTCAGGGGATAGAGACCCAGTACTTC.

The chain couples TRBV28 to TRBJ2-5; unclear D gene. The V gene lost 6 bases and the J gene lost 4 bases, with 12 bases spanning the gap. The CDR3 runs 13 residues. The germline gives CDR1 MDHEN, CDR2 SYDVKM. The CDR3 nucleotides are TGTGCCAGCAGGCCCCTTTGGGGAGAGACCCAGTACTTC. Translating it yields CASRPLWGETQYF.

The chain joins TRBV30 to TRBJ2-1; 9 positions match TRBD1. Germline V CDR1 and CDR2: GTSNPN, SVGIG (reference sequence). This CDR3 contains 15 residues. V lost 4 bases to trimming and J lost 3 bases; unmatched junction nucleotides: 7. CDR3 in DNA: TGTGCCTGGACTCCGGGACAGGGCCGCTACAATGAGCAGTTCTTC. Its translation is CAWTPGQGRYNEQFF.

The V gene is TRBV5-1, the J gene TRBJ1-1, with D perhaps matching TRBD1 (6 bases). Trimming took off 0 bases at V and 6 bases at J, with 9 bases between the two ends. The germline CDR1 and CDR2 sequences are SGHRS and YFSETQ. This CDR3 is 13 amino acids long. The CDR3 protein is CASSLVGASEAFF. The CDR3 nucleotides are TGCGCCAGCAGCTTGGTGGGGGCTTCTGAAGCTTTCTTT.

J is TRBJ2-3 and V is TRBV28; D is ambiguous. The germline V and J ends were trimmed by 2 bases and 4 bases, with 28 bases remaining between them. The CDR3 spans 20 residues. Germline lookup yields CDR1 MDHEN and CDR2 SYDVKM. CDR3 residues: CASSLPAPPYEFSSPDTQYF. The DNA for the CDR3 is TGTGCCAGCAGTTTACCCGCTCCCCCTTATGAGTTTTCTTCACCAGATACGCAGTATTTT.

The chain links TRBV7-9 to TRBJ2-1, with 7 bases fitting TRBD2. CDR1 is SEHNR, CDR2 FQNEAQ, per germline (reference sequence). With 9 bases clipped from V and 2 bases from J, the junction kept 10 bases outside the gene matches. This CDR3 region has 15 residues. The CDR3 DNA reads TGTGCCAGTAACAGTCGGGAGGCGGCCTACAATGAGCAGTTCTTC. Protein sequence: CASNSREAAYNEQFF.

The chain carries TRBV2 and TRBJ2-7; D unclear. V was trimmed by 1 base and J by 3 bases, leaving 13 bases between them. Germline CDR1 is SNHLY and CDR2 is FYNNEI. CDR3 length equals 15 residues. The DNA of the CDR3 is TGTGCCAGCAGTGAAGGGACGTCTCCGAGCTACGAGCAGTACTTC. This encodes CASSEGTSPSYEQYF.

V usage is TRBV19 and J usage is TRBJ1-1, with unresolved D. Germline lookup yields CDR1 LNHDA and CDR2 SQIVND (reference sequence). CDR3 length: 11 amino acids. The V gene lost 3 bases and the J gene lost 10 bases, with 9 bases spanning the gap. In DNA form, the CDR3 reads TGTGCCAGTAGTATTAACGGCCCAGCTTTCTTT. Amino acids: CASSINGPAFF.

The chain recombines TRBV9 with TRBJ2-7; 9 bases align to TRBD1. This CDR3 contains 18 residues. V lost 4 bases and J lost 3; bases outside the gene matches: 17. CDR1 is SGDLS, CDR2 YYNGEE, per germline. The CDR3 sequence is CASSSNPTGTGTFYEQYF. The CDR3 region has the DNA TGTGCCAGCAGCTCCAACCCCACCGGGACAGGGACTTTCTACGAGCAGTACTTC.

The chain combines TRBV12-3 or TRBV12-4 with TRBJ1-2, with TRBD1 matching 9 bases. V shed 5 bases, J shed 9 bases, and the junction held 13 bases outside the gene matches. The CDR3 is 15 amino acids. The CDR3 is CASSPNPGTGYSYTF. DNA of the CDR3: TGTGCCAGCAGTCCAAACCCTGGGACAGGGTATAGCTACACCTTC.